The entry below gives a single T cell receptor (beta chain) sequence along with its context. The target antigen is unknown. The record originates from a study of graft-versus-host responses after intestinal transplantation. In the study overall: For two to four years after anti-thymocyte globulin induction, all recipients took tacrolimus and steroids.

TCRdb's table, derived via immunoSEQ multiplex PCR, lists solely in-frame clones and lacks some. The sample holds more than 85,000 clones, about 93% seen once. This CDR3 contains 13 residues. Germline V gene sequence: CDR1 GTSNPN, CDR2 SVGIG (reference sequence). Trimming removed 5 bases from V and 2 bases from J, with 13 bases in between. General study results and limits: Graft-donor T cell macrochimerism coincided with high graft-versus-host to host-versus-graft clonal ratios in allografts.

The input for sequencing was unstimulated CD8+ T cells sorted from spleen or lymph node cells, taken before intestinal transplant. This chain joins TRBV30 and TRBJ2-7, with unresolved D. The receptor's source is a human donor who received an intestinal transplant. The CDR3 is CAWVEVGTYEQYF. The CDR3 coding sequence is TGTGCCTGGGTCGAGGTGGGAACCTACGAGCAGTACTTC.